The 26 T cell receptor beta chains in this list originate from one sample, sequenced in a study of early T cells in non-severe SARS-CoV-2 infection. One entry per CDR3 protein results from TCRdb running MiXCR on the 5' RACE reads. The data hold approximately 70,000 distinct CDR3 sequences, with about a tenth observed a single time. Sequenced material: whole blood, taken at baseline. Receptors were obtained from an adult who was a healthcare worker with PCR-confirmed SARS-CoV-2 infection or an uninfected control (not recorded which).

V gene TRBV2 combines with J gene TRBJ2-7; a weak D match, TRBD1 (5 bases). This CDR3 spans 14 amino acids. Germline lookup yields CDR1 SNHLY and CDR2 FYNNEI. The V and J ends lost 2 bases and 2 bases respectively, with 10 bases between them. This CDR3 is CASSEQGSPYEQYF. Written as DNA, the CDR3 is TGTGCCAGCAGTGAACAGGGATCCCCCTACGAGCAGTACTTC.

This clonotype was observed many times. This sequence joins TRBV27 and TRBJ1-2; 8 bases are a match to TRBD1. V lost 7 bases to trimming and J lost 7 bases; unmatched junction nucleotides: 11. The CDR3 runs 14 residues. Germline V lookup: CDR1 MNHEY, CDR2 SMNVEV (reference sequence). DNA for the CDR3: TGTGCCAGCACCACCACGGGAACAGGGGGTGGCTACACCTTC. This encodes CASTTTGTGGGYTF.

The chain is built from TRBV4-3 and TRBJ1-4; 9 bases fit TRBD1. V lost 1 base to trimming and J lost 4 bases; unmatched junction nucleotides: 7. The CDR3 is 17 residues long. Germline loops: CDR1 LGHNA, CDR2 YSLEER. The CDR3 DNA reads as TGCGCCAGCAGCCAAGGACCCCCGGACAGGGGTAATGAAAAACTGTTTTTT. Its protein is CASSQGPPDRGNEKLFF.

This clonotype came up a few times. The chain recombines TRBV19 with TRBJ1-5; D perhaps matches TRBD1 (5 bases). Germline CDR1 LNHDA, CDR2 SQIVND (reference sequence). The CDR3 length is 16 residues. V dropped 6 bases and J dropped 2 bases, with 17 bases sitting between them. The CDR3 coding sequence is TGTGCCAGTAGAATCGGGCAGGGCTCGGGCAATCAGCCCCAGCATTTT. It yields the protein CASRIGQGSGNQPQHF.

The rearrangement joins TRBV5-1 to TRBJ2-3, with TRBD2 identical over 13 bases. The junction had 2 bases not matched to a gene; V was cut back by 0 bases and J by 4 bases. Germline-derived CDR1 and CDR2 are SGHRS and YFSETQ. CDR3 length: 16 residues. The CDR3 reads CASSLGTSGRSDTQYF. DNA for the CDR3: TGCGCCAGCAGCTTGGGGACTAGCGGGAGATCAGATACGCAGTATTTT.

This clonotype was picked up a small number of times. CDR3 loop: CSARGSTDTQYF. The CDR3 bases are TGCAGTGCTAGGGGGTCCACAGATACGCAGTATTTT. This sequence joins TRBV20-1 and TRBJ2-3, with D unresolved. Trimming left V 3 bases short and J 2 bases short, with 6 bases between. From germline, CDR1 is DFQATT and CDR2 SNEGSKA (reference sequence). The CDR3 has 12 amino acids.

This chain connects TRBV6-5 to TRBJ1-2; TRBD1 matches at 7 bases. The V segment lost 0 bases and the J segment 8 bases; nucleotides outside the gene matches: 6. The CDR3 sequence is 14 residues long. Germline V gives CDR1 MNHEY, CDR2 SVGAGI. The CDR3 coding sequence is TGTGCCAGCAGTTACTCGACAGGGACAGTCGGCTACACCTTC. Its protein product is CASSYSTGTVGYTF.

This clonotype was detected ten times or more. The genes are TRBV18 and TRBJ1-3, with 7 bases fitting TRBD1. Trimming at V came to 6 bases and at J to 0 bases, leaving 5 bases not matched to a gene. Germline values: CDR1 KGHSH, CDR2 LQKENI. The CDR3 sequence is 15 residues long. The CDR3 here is CASSPTGVSGNTIYF. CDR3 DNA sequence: TGTGCCAGCTCCCCCACAGGGGTCTCTGGAAACACCATATATTTT.

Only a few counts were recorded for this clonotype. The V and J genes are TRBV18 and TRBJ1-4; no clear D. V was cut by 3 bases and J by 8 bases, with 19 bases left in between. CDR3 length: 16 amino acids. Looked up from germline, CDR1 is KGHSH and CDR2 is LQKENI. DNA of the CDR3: TGTGCCAGCTCACCCGACGACGGGAGGGATAGAGAAAAACTGTTTTTT. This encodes CASSPDDGRDREKLFF.

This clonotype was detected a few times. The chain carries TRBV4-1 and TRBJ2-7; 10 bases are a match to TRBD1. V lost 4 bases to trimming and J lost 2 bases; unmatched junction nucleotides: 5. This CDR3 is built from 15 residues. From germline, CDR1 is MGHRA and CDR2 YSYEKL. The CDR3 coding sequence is TGCGCCAGCAGCCCGGGACAGGGGAAAACCTACGAGCAGTACTTC. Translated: CASSPGQGKTYEQYF.

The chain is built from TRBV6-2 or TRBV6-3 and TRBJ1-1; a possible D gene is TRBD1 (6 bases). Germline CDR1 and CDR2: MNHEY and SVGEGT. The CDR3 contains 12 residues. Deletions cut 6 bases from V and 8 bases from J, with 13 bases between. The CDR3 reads CASRLAQGEAFF. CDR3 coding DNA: TGTGCCAGCAGGCTCGCGCAGGGGGAAGCTTTCTTT.

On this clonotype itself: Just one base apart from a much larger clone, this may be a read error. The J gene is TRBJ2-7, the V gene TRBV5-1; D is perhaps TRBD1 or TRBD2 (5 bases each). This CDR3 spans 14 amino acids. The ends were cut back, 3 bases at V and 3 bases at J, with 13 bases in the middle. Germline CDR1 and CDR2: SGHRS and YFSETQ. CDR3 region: CASSWGGQFYEQYF. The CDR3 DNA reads TGCGCCAGCAGCTGGGGCGGGCAGTTCTACGAGCAGTACTTC.

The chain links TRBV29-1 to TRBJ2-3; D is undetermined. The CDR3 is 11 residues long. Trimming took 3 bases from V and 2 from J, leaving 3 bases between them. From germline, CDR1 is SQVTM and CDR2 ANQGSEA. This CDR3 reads CSVDSTDTQYF. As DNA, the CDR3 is TGCAGCGTTGACTCCACAGATACGCAGTATTTT.

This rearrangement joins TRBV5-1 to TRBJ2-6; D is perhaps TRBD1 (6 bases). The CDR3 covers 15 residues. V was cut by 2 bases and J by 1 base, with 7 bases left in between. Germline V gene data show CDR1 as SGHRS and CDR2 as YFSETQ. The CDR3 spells CASSFTGSGANVLTF. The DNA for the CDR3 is TGCGCCAGCAGCTTCACAGGGTCTGGGGCCAACGTCCTGACTTTC.

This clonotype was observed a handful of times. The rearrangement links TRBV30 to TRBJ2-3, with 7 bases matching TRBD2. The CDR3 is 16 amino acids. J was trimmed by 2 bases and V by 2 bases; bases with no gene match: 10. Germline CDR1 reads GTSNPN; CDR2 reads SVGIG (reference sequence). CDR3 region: CAWSLGRRETTDTQYF. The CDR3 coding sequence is TGTGCCTGGAGTCTCGGACGGCGGGAGACCACAGATACGCAGTATTTT.

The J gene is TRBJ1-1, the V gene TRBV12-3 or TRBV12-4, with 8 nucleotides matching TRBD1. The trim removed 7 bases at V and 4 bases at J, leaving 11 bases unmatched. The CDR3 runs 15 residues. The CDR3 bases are TGTGCCAGCACCCCCGGGACAGGCTGGGGCACTGAAGCTTTCTTT. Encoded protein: CASTPGTGWGTEAFF.

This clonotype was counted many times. This chain's CDR3 is CASSYSWRAPNEKLFF. The CDR3 coding sequence is TGTGCCAGCAGTTACTCTTGGAGGGCTCCTAATGAAAAACTGTTTTTT. V gene TRBV6-5 combines with J gene TRBJ1-4; D ambiguous. Trimming cost V 0 bases and J 3 bases, with 11 bases left between them. The CDR3 has 16 residues. Germline CDR1 MNHEY, CDR2 SVGAGI.

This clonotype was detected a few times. The CDR3, as DNA: TGTGCCGCCCGGACAGGGAATTCACCCCTCCACTTT. Protein sequence: CAARTGNSPLHF. V and J are TRBV10-3 and TRBJ1-6; TRBD1 matches at 8 bases. In germline, CDR1 is ENHRY, CDR2 SYGVKD. This CDR3 comprises 12 residues. The J segment lost 7 bases and the V segment lost 11 bases, leaving 4 bases of the junction unmatched.

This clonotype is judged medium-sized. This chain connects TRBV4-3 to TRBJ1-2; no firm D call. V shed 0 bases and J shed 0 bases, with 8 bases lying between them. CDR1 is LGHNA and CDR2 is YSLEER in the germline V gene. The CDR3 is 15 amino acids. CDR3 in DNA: TGCGCCAGCAGCCAAGATCAACCTTCTAACTATGGCTACACCTTC. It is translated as CASSQDQPSNYGYTF.

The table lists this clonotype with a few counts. CDR3 in amino acids: CAWRGVTRGKNYGYTF. The CDR3 nucleotides read TGTGCCTGGAGGGGGGTGACTCGTGGGAAAAACTATGGCTACACCTTC. The rearrangement links TRBV30 to TRBJ1-2, with a tentative D call TRBD1 (5 bases). The CDR3 runs 16 residues. V lost 3 bases and J lost 2, with 19 bases in between. The germline V gene encodes CDR1 GTSNPN and CDR2 SVGIG (reference sequence).

As DNA, the CDR3 is TGTGCCAGCAGTTACTCGGCGGGGAGGGCCGGGGAGCTGTTTTTT. The encoded protein is CASSYSAGRAGELFF. This chain connects TRBV6-2 or TRBV6-3 to TRBJ2-2; the match to TRBD2 covers 7 bases. The CDR3 totals 15 residues. Germline trimming cut 0 bases from V and 6 bases from J; bases unmatched to any gene: 4. CDR1 and CDR2 from the germline V gene are MNHEY and SVGEGT.

In DNA, the CDR3 is TGCAGTGCCCTAGGGAGCGGGTCCGGGCTAGGTGAGCAGTTCTTC. Translated, it gives CSALGSGSGLGEQFF. The chain combines TRBV20-1 with TRBJ2-1; D is perhaps TRBD2 (6 bases). Germline V gene sequence: CDR1 DFQATT, CDR2 SNEGSKA (reference sequence). The CDR3 runs to 15 residues. With 6 bases removed from V and 9 bases from J, the gap between germline ends came to 24 bases.

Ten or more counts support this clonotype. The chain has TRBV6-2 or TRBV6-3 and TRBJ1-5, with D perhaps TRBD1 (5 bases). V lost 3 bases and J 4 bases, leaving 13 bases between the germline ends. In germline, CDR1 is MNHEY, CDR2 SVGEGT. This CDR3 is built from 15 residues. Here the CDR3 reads CASSYTGGVNQPQHF. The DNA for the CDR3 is TGTGCCAGCAGTTATACGGGAGGGGTAAATCAGCCCCAGCATTTT.

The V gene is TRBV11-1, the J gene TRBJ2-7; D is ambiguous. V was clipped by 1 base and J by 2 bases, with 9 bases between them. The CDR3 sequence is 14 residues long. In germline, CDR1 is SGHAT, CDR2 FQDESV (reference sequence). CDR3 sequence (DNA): TGTGCCAGCAGCTTAGTTTCAGGCCCCTACGAGCAGTACTTC. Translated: CASSLVSGPYEQYF. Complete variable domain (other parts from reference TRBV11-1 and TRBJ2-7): EAEVAQSPRYKITEKSQAVAFWCDPISGHATLYWYRQILGQGPELLVQFQDESVVDDSQLPKDRFSAERLKGVDSTLKIQPAELGDSAMYLCASSLVSGPYEQYFGPGTRLTVT.

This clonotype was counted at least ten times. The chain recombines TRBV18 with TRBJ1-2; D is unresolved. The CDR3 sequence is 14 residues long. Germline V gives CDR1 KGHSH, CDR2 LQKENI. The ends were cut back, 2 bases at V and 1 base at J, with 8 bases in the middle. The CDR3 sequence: CASSPNTVNYGYTF. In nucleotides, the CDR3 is TGTGCCAGCTCACCAAATACAGTTAACTATGGCTACACCTTC.

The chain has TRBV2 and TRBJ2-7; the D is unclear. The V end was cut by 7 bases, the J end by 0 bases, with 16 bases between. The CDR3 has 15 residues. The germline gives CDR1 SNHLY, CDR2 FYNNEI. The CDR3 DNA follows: TGTGCCAGCACTATTTCAACAGTGCCCTCCTACGAGCAGTACTTC. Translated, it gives CASTISTVPSYEQYF.